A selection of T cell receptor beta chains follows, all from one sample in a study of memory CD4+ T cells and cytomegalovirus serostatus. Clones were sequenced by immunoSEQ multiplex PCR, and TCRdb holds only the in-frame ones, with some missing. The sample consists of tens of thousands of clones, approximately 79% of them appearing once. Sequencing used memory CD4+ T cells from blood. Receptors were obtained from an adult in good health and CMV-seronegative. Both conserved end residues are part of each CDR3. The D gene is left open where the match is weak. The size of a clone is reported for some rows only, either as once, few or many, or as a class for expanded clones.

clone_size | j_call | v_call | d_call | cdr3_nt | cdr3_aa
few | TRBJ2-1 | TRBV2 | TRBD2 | TGTGCCAGCAGAAGCGGGAGGGCTAATGATGAGCAGTTCTTC | CASRSGRANDEQFF
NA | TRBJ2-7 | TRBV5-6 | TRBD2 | TGTGCCAGCAGGACTAGCGGGAGTTTTTACGAGCAGTACTTC | CASRTSGSFYEQYF
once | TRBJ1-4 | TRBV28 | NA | TGTGCCAGCAGTAGAACCTCTAATGAAAAACTGTTTTTT | CASSRTSNEKLFF
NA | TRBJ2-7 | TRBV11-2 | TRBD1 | TGTGCCAGCAGCTTATACGGTTCAGGGGGTTTCCACGAGCAGTACTTC | CASSLYGSGGFHEQYF
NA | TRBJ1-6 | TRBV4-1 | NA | TGCGCCAGCAGCCCCCCCTTGGGCAGGGGTGATTCACCCCTCCACTTT | CASSPPLGRGDSPLHF
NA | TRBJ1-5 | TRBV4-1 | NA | TGCGCCAGCAGCCAAACCCCAGGTTCACAGGGCACGCAGCCCCAGCATTTT | CASSQTPGSQGTQPQHF
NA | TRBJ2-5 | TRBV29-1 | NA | TGCAGCGTTGAACCCGGGGGAGAGACCCAGTACTTC | CSVEPGGETQYF
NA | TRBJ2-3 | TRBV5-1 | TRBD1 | TGCGCCAGCAGCAGGGGGCAATCTAGCACTCAAAAAAACTCAAATACGCAGTATTTT | CASSRGQSSTQKNSNTQYF
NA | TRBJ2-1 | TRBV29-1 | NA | TGCAGCGCGCCCTCGGGACCTGCACGTGAGCAGTTCTTC | CSAPSGPAREQFF
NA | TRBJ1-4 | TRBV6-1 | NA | TGTGCCAGCATCGAGGAGGGCGTGCGGAAAAAACTGTTTTTT | CASIEEGVRKKLFF